This T cell receptor beta chain originates from a study of control samples from healthy donors and cancer patients. Some clones are missing from TCRdb's copy, which holds only in-frame ones; the method was immunoSEQ multiplex PCR. The sample includes 150,000 to 200,000 clones, approximately 96% seen only once; the top ten take 8.5%. This CDR3 is built from 16 residues. Trimming took off 0 bases at V and 8 bases at J, with 19 bases between the two ends. The receptor was derived from a woman aged 40 to 50 in good health. The chain couples TRBV23-1 to TRBJ1-2; tentatively, D is TRBD1 (6 bases). TRBV23-1 is flagged as an ORF with uncertain function. What was sequenced was blood. The CDR3 is CASSQSYRVVGGGYTF. CDR3 in DNA: TGCGCCAGCAGTCAATCGTACAGGGTGGTTGGGGGAGGCTACACCTTC.